One sample yielded the 19 T cell receptor beta chains listed below, sequenced in a study of metastatic and nonmetastatic thyroid tumors. TCRdb reprocessed the PCR reads via MiXCR. The table lists roughly 3,400 clones, 30% to 35% of them singletons. There were no patients who had received any treatment before thyroid surgery. The sample taken for sequencing was adjacent normal tissue. Every receptor here comes from a male donor with papillary thyroid cancer or a benign thyroid nodule (not recorded which). Some clones in this sample may be carry-over from other donors' samples.

The chain carries TRBV6-2 or TRBV6-3 and TRBJ2-6; 9 positions agree with TRBD2. The V segment lost 2 bases and the J segment 0 bases; nucleotides outside the gene matches: 8. The CDR3 consists of 19 residues. CDR1 is MNHEY, CDR2 SVGEGT, per germline. The CDR3 loop reads CASSYPTSGRASGANVLTF. Written as DNA, the CDR3 is TGTGCCAGCAGTTACCCGACTAGCGGCAGGGCCTCTGGGGCCAACGTCCTGACTTTC.

V usage is TRBV27 and J usage is TRBJ2-1; TRBD1 aligns across 7 bases. The CDR3 is 14 residues long. J was trimmed by 8 bases and V by 5 bases; bases with no gene match: 9. Germline V gene data show CDR1 as MNHEY and CDR2 as SMNVEV (reference sequence). CDR3 DNA: TGTGCCAGCAGTCCGATGGACAGGATCTATGAGCAGTTCTTC. Its translation: CASSPMDRIYEQFF.

The chain links TRBV27 to TRBJ2-7; D may be TRBD1 (6 bases). Germline values: CDR1 MNHEY, CDR2 SMNVEV (reference sequence). CDR3 size: 15 residues. V was clipped by 6 bases and J by 2 bases, with 17 bases between them. The CDR3 DNA reads as TGTGCCAGCAGCATAAAGGACAGCAGTCCCTACGAGCAGTACTTC. This translates into CASSIKDSSPYEQYF.

The chain couples TRBV6-1 to TRBJ2-7; TRBD2 might be the D (5 bases). Germline V gene lookup returns CDR1 MNHNS and CDR2 SASEGT. V lost 5 bases, J lost 2 bases, and 13 bases lay in between. The length of the CDR3 is 14 residues. This chain's CDR3 is CASSRLSATYEQYF. In DNA, the CDR3 is TGTGCCAGCAGTAGACTATCGGCCACCTACGAGCAGTACTTC.

This clone is classed as large. V and J are TRBV19 and TRBJ2-6, with 7 positions matching TRBD1. CDR1 is LNHDA, CDR2 SQIVND, per germline (reference sequence). J was trimmed by 2 bases and V by 3 bases; bases with no gene match: 16. This CDR3 contains 20 residues. The CDR3 DNA follows: TGTGCCAGTAGTATCCTGGGACAGACTCCCGTGGGGGCTGGGGCCAACGTCCTGACTTTC. Protein product: CASSILGQTPVGAGANVLTF.

This clone was counted between two and nine times. The rearrangement joins TRBV12-3 or TRBV12-4 to TRBJ2-2; 9 nucleotides agree with TRBD1. The CDR3 runs 15 residues. Unmatched junction bases numbered 5, after V lost 5 bases and J lost 4 bases. The CDR3 region has the DNA TGTGCCAGCAGTCGGGGACAGGGCCTCACCGGGGAGCTGTTTTTT. Amino acid sequence: CASSRGQGLTGELFF.

CDR3 nucleotide sequence: TGTGCCAGCAGAATCCTACAGGGCCACGAGCAGTACTTC. Its protein product is CASRILQGHEQYF. The J gene is TRBJ2-7, the V gene TRBV6-1, with D possibly matching TRBD1 (6 bases). This CDR3 has 13 amino acids. V shed 6 bases and J shed 5 bases, with 14 bases lying between them. In germline, CDR1 is MNHNS, CDR2 SASEGT.

This clone was seen a few times. The genes are TRBV28 and TRBJ1-1; tentative D call: TRBD1 (5 bases). Trimming took off 1 base at V and 0 bases at J, with 12 bases between the two ends. The CDR3 length is 16 residues. Germline CDR1 MDHEN, CDR2 SYDVKM. The CDR3 coding sequence is TGTGCCAGCAGTTTATCCCTGCGGGGGTTGAACACTGAAGCTTTCTTT. Translated: CASSLSLRGLNTEAFF.

This clone appeared a few times. The rearrangement uses TRBV27 and TRBJ2-5; D remains unclear. The germline CDR1 and CDR2 sequences are MNHEY and SMNVEV (reference sequence). Deletions cut 7 bases from V and 11 bases from J, with 32 bases between. The CDR3 covers 17 residues. The CDR3 spells CASISTYSVLGKNTQYF. The CDR3 DNA reads as TGTGCCAGCATTTCTACTTACTCAGTCCTGGGCAAAAACACTCAGTACTTC.

This clone has more than one count but fewer than ten. The chain combines TRBV11-1 with TRBJ1-2; 7 bases line up with TRBD1. Germline lookup yields CDR1 SGHAT and CDR2 FQDESV (reference sequence). CDR3 size: 15 residues. Trimming took 4 bases from V and 5 from J; bases not matched to a gene: 10. The CDR3 sequence is CASSYQPGGAYGYTF. The DNA of the CDR3 is TGTGCCAGCAGCTACCAACCAGGGGGAGCTTATGGCTACACCTTC.

J is TRBJ1-4 and V is TRBV20-1; TRBD1 is a possible D gene (5 bases). Looked up from germline, CDR1 is DFQATT and CDR2 is SNEGSKA (reference sequence). This CDR3 spans 13 amino acids. With 5 bases removed from V and 6 bases from J, the gap between germline ends came to 13 bases. CDR3: CSALTVGDEKLFF. CDR3 DNA: TGCAGTGCTTTAACGGTGGGGGATGAAAAACTGTTTTTT.

V usage is TRBV12-3 or TRBV12-4 and J usage is TRBJ1-6; 9 nucleotides align to TRBD1. The CDR3 runs to 14 residues. V trimming: 5 bases; J trimming: 9 bases; junction bases outside the gene matches: 5. The CDR3, as DNA: TGTGCCAGCAGTCCGGGACAGGGTAGTTCACCCCTCCACTTT. Protein product: CASSPGQGSSPLHF.

This clone was seen only a few times. This chain joins TRBV24-1 and TRBJ2-3, with a weak D call TRBD2 (5 bases). The CDR3 runs to 14 residues. In germline, CDR1 is KGHDR, CDR2 SFDVKD. Deletions cut 10 bases from V and 6 bases from J, with 19 bases between. As DNA, the CDR3 is TGTGCCACTACGGGTCGGGAAGGTAGTGATACGCAGTATTTT. This codes for CATTGREGSDTQYF.

The rearrangement links TRBV6-2 or TRBV6-3 to TRBJ2-7; D not resolved. The germline gives CDR1 MNHEY, CDR2 SVGEGT. The germline V and J ends were trimmed by 6 bases and 7 bases, with 10 bases remaining between them. This CDR3 contains 11 residues. The CDR3 protein is CASSLRMEQYF. In DNA, the CDR3 is TGTGCCAGCAGCCTTCGGATGGAGCAGTACTTC.

The chain uses TRBV6-1 and TRBJ2-2; D gene uncertain. Germline CDR1 MNHNS, CDR2 SASEGT. The CDR3 is 10 residues long. V gave up 10 bases and J gave up 6 bases, with 6 bases separating them. The CDR3 sequence: CATGAGELFF. The CDR3 bases are TGTGCCACCGGCGCCGGGGAGCTGTTTTTT.

In this sample, this clone turned up once. V usage is TRBV3-1 and J usage is TRBJ1-2; the match to TRBD1 covers 7 bases. The J segment lost 7 bases and the V segment lost 1 base, leaving 3 bases of the junction unmatched. From germline, CDR1 is LGHDT and CDR2 YNNKEL (reference sequence). This CDR3 comprises 13 residues. This CDR3 is CASSQVGGSGYTF. In DNA form, the CDR3 reads TGTGCCAGCAGCCAAGTAGGGGGCAGTGGCTACACCTTC.

Regarding this clone: It is likely a read error, because the conserved phenylalanine at the end of the CDR3 is missing. The chain employs TRBV20-1 and TRBJ1-2, with 8 bases matching TRBD1. Looked up from germline, CDR1 is DFQATT and CDR2 is SNEGSKA (reference sequence). CDR3 length: 14 amino acids. Trimming at V came to 4 bases and at J to 5 bases, leaving 9 bases not matched to a gene. The CDR3 bases are TGCAGTGCTACCCTGACAGGGGCGGGTTATGGCTACACCTCC. Encoded protein: CSATLTGAGYGYTS.

This clone was detected a few times. The genes are TRBV6-1 and TRBJ2-1; 7 positions agree with TRBD2. There are 15 residues in the CDR3. Trimming at V came to 7 bases and at J to 4 bases, leaving 10 bases not matched to a gene. Germline CDR1 and CDR2: MNHNS and SASEGT. The CDR3 region is CASTLEAGVYNEQFF. For the CDR3, the DNA is TGTGCCAGCACGCTCGAGGCGGGAGTTTACAATGAGCAGTTCTTC.

This clone turned up a few times. This chain uses TRBV7-6 with TRBJ1-4, with D unresolved. The CDR3 is 12 residues long. V lost 3 bases and J lost 5, with 4 bases in between. Looked up from germline, CDR1 is SGHVS and CDR2 is FNYEAQ. The CDR3 region has the DNA TGTGCCAGCAGCTTTGGGAATGAAAAACTGTTTTTT. As protein: CASSFGNEKLFF.